Given below is one T cell receptor (beta chain) in context. Its target is not known. Primers: 60 V beta forward and 13 J beta reverse. Assay: immunoSEQ multiplex PCR; the TCRdb copy retains only in-frame clones and omits some. The sample lists just under 100,000 clones, over 80% occurring once. The data belong to a study of glioma-infiltrating T cells after dendritic cell vaccination. Study in general: Dendritic cells derived from monocytes and pulsed with autologous tumor lysate formed the vaccine. Three intradermal dendritic cell vaccine injections were given every two weeks. Findings of the study overall: Higher TCR clonality did not directly relate to longer survival.

Sample time point: after dendritic cell vaccination, including at tumor progression/relapse. The CDR3 sequence is 16 residues long. V shed 6 bases and J shed 0 bases, with 15 bases lying between them. CDR1 is MRHNA, CDR2 SNTAGT, per germline. This chain connects TRBV6-4 to TRBJ2-1; D is possibly TRBD1 (6 bases). The receptor was isolated from a human donor with glioblastoma. The specimen was blood, collected after dendritic cell vaccination. Written as DNA, the CDR3 is TGTGCCAGCAGCGAAAACAGGGTTCGCTCCTACAATGAGCAGTTCTTC. This translates into CASSENRVRSYNEQFF.